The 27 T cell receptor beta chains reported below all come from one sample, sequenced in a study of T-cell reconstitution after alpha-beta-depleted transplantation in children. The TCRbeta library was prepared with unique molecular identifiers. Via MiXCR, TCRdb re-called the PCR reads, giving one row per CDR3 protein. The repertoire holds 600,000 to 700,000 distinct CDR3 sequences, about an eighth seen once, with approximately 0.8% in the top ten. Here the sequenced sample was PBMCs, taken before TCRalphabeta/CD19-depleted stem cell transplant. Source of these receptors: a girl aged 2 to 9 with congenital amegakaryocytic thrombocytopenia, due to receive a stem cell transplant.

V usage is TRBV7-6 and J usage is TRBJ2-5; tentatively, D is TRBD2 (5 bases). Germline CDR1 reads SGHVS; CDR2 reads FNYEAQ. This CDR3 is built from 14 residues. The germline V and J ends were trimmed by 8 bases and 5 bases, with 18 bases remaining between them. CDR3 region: CASARGGSMETQYF. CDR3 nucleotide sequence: TGTGCCAGCGCAAGAGGTGGGAGCATGGAGACCCAGTACTTC.

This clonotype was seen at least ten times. CDR3 nucleotides: TGTGCCAGCAGTTTATACAGTACGGCTTCACCCCTCCACTTT. Its protein product is CASSLYSTASPLHF. The V call is TRBV12-3 or TRBV12-4, the J call TRBJ1-6; the D is unclear. Trimming shortened V by 2 bases and J by 9 bases, and 11 bases separated the two germline ends. This CDR3 has 14 residues.

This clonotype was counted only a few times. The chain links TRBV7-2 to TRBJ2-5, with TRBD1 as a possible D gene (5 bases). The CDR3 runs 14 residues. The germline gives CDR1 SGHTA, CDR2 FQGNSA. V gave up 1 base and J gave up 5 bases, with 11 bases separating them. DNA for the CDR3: TGTGCCAGCAGCTTAGTGGCAGGGCGGGAGACCCAGTACTTC. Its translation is CASSLVAGRETQYF.

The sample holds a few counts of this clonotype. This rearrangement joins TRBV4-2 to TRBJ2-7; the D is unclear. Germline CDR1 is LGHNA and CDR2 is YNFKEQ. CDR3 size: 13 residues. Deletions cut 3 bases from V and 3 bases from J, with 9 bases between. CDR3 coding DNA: TGTGCCAGCAGCCAGAACGACCTCTACGAGCAGTACTTC. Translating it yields CASSQNDLYEQYF.

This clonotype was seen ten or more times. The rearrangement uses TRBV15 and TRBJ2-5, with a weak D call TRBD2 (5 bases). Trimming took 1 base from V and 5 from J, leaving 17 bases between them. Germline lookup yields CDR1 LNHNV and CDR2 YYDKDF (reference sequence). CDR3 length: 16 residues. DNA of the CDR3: TGTGCCACCAGCAGAGTTGGCCTCCCCGAGCGGGAGACCCAGTACTTC. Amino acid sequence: CATSRVGLPERETQYF. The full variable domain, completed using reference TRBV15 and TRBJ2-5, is DAMVIQNPRYQVTQFGKPVTLSCSQTLNHNVMYWYQQKSSQAPKLLFHYYDKDFNNEADTPDNFQSRRPNTSFCFLDIRSPGLGDTAMYLCATSRVGLPERETQYFGPGTRLLVL.

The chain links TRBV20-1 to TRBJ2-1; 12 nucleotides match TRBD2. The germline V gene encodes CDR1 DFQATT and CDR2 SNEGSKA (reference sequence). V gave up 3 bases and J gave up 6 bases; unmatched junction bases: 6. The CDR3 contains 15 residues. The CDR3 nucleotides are TGCAGTGCTAGCCCAACGACTAGCGGGAGCAATGAGCAGTTCTTC. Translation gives CSASPTTSGSNEQFF.

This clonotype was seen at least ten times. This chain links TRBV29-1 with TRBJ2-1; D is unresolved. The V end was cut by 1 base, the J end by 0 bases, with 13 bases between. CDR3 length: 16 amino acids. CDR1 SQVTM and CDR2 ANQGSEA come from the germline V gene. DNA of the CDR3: TGCAGCGTTGAAGGTGCCGGGTCGAGCTCCTACAATGAGCAGTTCTTC. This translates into CSVEGAGSSSYNEQFF.

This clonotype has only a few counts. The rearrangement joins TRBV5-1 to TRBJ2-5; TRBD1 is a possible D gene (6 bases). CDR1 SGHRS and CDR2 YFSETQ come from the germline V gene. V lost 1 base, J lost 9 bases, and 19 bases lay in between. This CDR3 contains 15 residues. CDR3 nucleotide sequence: TGCGCCAGCAGCTTGACCTACCGGGACATCGGGGCCCAGTACTTC. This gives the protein CASSLTYRDIGAQYF.

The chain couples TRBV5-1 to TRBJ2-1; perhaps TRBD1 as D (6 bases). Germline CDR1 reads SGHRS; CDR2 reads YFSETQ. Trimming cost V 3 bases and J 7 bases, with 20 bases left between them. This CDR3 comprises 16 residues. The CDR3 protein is CASSSNVGNRENEQFF. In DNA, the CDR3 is TGCGCCAGCAGCTCCAACGTCGGGAACAGGGAAAATGAGCAGTTCTTC.

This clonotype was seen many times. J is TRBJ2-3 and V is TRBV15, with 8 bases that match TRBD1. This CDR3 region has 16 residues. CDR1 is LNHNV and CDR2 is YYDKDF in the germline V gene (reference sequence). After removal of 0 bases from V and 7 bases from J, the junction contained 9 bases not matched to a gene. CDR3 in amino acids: CATSRDLTGARNTQYF. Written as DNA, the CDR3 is TGTGCCACCAGCAGAGATTTGACAGGGGCGCGGAATACGCAGTATTTT.

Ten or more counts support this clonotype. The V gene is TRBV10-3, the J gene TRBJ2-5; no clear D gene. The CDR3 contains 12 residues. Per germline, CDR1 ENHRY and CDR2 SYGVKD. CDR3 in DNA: TGTGCGAACGGGCCGAGGCAAGAGACCCAGTACTTC. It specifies CANGPRQETQYF.

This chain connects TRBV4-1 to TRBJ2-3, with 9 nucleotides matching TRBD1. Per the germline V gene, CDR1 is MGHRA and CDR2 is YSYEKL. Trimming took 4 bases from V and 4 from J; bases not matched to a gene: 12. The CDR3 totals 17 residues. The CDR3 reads CASSPTRDRVFADTQYF. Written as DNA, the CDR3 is TGCGCCAGCAGCCCAACCCGGGACAGGGTTTTTGCAGATACGCAGTATTTT.

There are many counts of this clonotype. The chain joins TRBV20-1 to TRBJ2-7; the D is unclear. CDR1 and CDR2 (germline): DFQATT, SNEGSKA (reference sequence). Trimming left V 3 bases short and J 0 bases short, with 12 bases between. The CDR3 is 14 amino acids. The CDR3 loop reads CSASALVGSYEQYF. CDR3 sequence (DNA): TGCAGTGCTAGTGCCCTAGTCGGCTCCTACGAGCAGTACTTC.

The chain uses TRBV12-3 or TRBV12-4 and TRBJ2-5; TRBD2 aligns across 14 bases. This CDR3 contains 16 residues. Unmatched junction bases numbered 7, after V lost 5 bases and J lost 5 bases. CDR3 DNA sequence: TGTGCCAGCAGTCAATGGGGACTAGCGGGAGTCGAGACCCAGTACTTC. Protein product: CASSQWGLAGVETQYF.

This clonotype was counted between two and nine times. CDR3 DNA sequence: TGTGCCAGCAGCCTCGGGGACCCAGATACGCAGTATTTT. Protein product: CASSLGDPDTQYF. V usage is TRBV7-9 and J usage is TRBJ2-3, with D perhaps assigned TRBD1 or TRBD2 (5 bases each). The CDR3 runs to 13 residues. Germline assignment: CDR1 SEHNR and CDR2 FQNEAQ (reference sequence). Trimming left V 5 bases short and J 4 bases short, with 10 bases between.

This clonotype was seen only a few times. The CDR3 is CASSFQLPNEQFF. In nucleotides, the CDR3 is TGTGCCAGCAGTTTCCAACTACCTAATGAGCAGTTCTTC. The gene calls are TRBV27 and TRBJ2-1; no firm D call. CDR1 is MNHEY, CDR2 SMNVEV, per germline (reference sequence). Deletions cut 3 bases from V and 7 bases from J, with 10 bases between. The CDR3 runs to 13 residues.

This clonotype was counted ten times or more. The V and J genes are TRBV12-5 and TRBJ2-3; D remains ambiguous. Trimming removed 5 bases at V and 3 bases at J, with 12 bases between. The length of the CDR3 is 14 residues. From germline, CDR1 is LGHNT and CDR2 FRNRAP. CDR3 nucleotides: TGTGCTAGTGGTCCCCCGGAACAAACAGATACGCAGTATTTT. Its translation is CASGPPEQTDTQYF. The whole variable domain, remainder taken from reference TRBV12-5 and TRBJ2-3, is DARVTQTPRHKVTEMGQEVTMRCQPILGHNTVFWYRQTMMQGLELLAYFRNRAPLDDSGMPKDRFSAEMPDATLATLKIQPSEPRDSAVYFCASGPPEQTDTQYFGPGTRLTVL.

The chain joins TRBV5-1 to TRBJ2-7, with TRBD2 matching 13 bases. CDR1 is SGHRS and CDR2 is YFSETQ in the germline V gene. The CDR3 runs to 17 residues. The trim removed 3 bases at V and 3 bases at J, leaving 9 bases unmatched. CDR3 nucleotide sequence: TGCGCCAGCAGCTCTGGACTAGCGGGAGTCAGGTACTACGAGCAGTACTTC. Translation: CASSSGLAGVRYYEQYF. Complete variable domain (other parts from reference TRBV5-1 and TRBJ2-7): KAGVTQTPRYLIKTRGQQVTLSCSPISGHRSVSWYQQTPGQGLQFLFEYFSETQRNKGNFPGRFSGRQFSNSRSEMNVSTLELGDSALYLCASSSGLAGVRYYEQYFGPGTRLTVT.

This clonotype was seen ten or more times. This chain's CDR3 is CASSFGGRINEQFF. CDR3 bases: TGCGCCAGCAGCTTTGGGGGGCGAATCAATGAGCAGTTCTTC. The chain combines TRBV5-1 with TRBJ2-1, with D perhaps assigned TRBD1 or TRBD2 (6 bases each). V was trimmed by 2 bases and J by 6 bases, leaving 12 bases between them. Germline V gives CDR1 SGHRS, CDR2 YFSETQ. The CDR3 runs to 14 residues.

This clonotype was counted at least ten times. The CDR3 region has the DNA TGCGCCAGCAGGATACTAGCGGGAAGCACAGATACGCAGTATTTT. Translated: CASRILAGSTDTQYF. The rearrangement links TRBV5-1 to TRBJ2-3, with 10 bases identical to TRBD2. The CDR3 length is 15 residues. Germline CDR1 reads SGHRS; CDR2 reads YFSETQ. The junction had 3 bases not matched to a gene; V was cut back by 5 bases and J by 0 bases.

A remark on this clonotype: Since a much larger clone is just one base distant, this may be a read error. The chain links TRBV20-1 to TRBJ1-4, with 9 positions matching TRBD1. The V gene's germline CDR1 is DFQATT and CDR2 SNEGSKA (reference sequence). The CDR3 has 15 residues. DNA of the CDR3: TGCATTGCTAGAGAGGGGACAGGGCCTGGTGAAAAACTGTTTTTT. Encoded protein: CIAREGTGPGEKLFF.

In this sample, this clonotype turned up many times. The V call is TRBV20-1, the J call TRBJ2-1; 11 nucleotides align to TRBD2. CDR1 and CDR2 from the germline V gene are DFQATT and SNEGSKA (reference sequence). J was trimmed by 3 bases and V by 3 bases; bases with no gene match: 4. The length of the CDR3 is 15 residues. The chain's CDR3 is CSASEGLADYNEQFF. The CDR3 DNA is TGCAGTGCTAGTGAGGGACTAGCGGACTACAATGAGCAGTTCTTC.

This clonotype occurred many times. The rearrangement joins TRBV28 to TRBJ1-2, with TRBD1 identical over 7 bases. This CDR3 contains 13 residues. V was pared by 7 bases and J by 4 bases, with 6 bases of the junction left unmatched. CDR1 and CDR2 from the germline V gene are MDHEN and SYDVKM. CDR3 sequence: CASKDRVVYGYTF. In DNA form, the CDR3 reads TGTGCCAGCAAAGACAGGGTAGTCTATGGCTACACCTTC.

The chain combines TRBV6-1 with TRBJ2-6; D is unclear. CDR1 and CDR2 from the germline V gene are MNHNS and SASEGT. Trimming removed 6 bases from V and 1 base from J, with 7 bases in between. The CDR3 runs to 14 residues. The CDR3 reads CASSQMSGANVLTF. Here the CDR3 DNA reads TGTGCCAGCAGCCAGATGTCTGGGGCCAACGTCCTGACTTTC.

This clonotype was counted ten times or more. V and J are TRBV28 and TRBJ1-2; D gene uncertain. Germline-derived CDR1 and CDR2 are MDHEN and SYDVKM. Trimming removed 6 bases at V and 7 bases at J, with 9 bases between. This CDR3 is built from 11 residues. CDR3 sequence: CASSREFGYTF. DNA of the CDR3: TGTGCCAGCAGCCGCGAATTTGGCTACACCTTC.

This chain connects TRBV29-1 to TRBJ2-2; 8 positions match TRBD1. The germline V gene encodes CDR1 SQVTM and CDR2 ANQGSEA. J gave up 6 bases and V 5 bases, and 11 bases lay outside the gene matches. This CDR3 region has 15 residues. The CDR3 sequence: CSVFIQGARAGELFF. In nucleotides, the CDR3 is TGCAGCGTTTTCATCCAGGGGGCGCGCGCCGGGGAGCTGTTTTTT.

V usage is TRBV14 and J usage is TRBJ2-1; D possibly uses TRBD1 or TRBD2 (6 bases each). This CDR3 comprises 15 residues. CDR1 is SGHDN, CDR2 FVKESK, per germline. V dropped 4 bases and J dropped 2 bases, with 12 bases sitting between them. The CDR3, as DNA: TGTGCCAGCAGCCCTACCGGGGGCGCCTACAATGAGCAGTTCTTC. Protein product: CASSPTGGAYNEQFF.